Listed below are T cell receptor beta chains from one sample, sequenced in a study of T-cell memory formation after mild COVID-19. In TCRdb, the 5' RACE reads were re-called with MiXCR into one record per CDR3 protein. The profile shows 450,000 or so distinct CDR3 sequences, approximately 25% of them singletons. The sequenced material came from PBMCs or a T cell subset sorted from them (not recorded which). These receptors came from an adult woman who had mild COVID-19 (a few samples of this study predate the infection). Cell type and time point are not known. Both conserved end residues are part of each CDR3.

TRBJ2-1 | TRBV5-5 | CASSLRLALSSYNEQFF
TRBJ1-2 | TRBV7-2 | CASSQMRGTGSYGYTF
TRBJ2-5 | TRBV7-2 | CASSLADWRETQYF
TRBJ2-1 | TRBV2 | CASRRTSGNEQFF
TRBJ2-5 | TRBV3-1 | CASSPSLPQETQYF
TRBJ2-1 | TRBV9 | CASSLRSDGTSGSYNEQFF
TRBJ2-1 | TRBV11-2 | CALGAPFYNEQFF
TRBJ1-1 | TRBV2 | CASSEAVRNTEAFF
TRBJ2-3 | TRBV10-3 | CAISRVDQIQDTQYF
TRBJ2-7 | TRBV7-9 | CASSLAPRTHEQYF
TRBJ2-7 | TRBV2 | CASTFSSYEQYF
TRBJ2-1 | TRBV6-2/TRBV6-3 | CASSYSTTGEDTSGPYNEQFF
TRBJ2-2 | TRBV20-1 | CSAPIPGIGELFF
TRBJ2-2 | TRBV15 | CATSRDVQTGELFF
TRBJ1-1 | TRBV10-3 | CAIGEPANTEAFF
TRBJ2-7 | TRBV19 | CASRGAYEQYF
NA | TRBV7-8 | CASSPGTGTPELFF
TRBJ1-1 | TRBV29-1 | CSVEEGLNTEAFF